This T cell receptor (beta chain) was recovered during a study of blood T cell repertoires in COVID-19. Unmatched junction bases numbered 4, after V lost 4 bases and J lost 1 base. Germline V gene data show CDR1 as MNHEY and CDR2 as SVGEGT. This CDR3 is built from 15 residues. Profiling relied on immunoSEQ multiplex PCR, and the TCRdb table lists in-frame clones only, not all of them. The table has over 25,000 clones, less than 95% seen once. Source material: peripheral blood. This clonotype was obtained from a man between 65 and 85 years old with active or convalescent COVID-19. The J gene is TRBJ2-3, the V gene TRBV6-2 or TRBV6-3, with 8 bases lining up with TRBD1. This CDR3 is CASSFQQGGTDTQYF. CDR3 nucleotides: TGTGCCAGCAGTTTCCAACAGGGGGGCACAGATACGCAGTATTTT.